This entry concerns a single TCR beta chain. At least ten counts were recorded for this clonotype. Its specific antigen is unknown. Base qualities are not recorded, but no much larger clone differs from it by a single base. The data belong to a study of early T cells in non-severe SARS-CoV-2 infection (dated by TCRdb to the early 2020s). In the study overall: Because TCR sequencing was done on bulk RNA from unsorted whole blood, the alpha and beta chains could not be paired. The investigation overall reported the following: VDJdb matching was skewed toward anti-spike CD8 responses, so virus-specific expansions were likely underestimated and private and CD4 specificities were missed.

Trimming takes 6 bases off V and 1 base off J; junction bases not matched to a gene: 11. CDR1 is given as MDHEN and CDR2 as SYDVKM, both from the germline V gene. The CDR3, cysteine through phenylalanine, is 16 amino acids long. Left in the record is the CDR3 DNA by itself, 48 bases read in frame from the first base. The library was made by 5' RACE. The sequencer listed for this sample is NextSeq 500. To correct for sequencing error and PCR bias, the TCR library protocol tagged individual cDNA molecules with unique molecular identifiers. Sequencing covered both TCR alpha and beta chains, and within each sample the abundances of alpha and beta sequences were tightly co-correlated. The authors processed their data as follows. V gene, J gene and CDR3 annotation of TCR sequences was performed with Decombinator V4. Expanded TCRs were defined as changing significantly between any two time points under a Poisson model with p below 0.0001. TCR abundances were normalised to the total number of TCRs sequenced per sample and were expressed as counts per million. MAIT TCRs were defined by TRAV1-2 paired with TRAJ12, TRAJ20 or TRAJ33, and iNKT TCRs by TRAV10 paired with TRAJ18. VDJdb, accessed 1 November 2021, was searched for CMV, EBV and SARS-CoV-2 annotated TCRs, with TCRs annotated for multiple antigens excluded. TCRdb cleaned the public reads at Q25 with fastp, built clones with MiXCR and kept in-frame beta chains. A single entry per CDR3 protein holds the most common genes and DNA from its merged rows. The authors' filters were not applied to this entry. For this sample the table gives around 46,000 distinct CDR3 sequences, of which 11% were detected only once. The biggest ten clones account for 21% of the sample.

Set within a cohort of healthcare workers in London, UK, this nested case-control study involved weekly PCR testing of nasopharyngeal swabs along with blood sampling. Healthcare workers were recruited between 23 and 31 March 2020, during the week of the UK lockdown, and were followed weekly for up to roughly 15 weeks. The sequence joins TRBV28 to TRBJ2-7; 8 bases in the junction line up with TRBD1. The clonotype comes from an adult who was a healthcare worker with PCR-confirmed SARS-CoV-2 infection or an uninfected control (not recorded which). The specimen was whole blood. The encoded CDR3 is CASSKNQGARSYEQYF. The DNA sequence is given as TGTGCCAGCAGCAAAAATCAGGGGGCAAGGTCCTACGAGCAGTACTTC.